This T cell receptor (beta chain) was obtained from a study of shared clonotypes between healthy human individuals (dated by TCRdb to about 2020). For the wider study: The cohort comprised a couple of women and a few men aged 18 to 49 years. Per donor, three plates each were used for CD4 naive and CD4 memory, two for CD8 naive, and one for CD8 memory. The study deeply sequenced blood TCR repertoires of about 5 healthy adults to estimate repertoire size and the extent of clonotype sharing between individuals. Libraries were prepared and TCR repertoires were sequenced by different laboratories using diverse techniques, in order to increase sequencing depth and limit assay-specific biases. Per donor, leukapheresis produced somewhere between about 0.8 and 9 billion PBMCs.

Using the deep immunoSEQ assay, TCR CDR3 regions were amplified from genomic DNA by multiplex PCR. Extracted genomic DNA from each cell subset was distributed evenly across all wells of several immunoSEQ 96-well plates, and each plate was treated as a replicate. For sorted subsets, approximately 200 ng of genomic DNA, equivalent to about 30,000 T cell genomes, went into each replicate PCR. Purified libraries were measured with a Qubit 3.0 fluorometer, size-checked on a Bioanalyzer 2100, and measured again with the KAPA Library Quantification kit. Every immunoSEQ 96-well plate was sequenced on a dedicated single-read 150-cycle Illumina NextSeq 550 flow cell. The authors' pipeline ran thus. Because the immunoSEQ output included only junctional sequences and no quality scores, the filtering could not be the same as the filtering used for full-length reads. To assign V/J genes and CDR3, sequences were annotated using PyIR, a Python wrapper for IgBLAST v1.9, with IMGT germline references. Any read was removed if the V/J assignment was weak (E-value above 1e-6), the CDR3 was missing, or the read contained stop codons, out-of-frame junctions, or ambiguous translated residues. V3J clonotypes were defined by identical inferred V gene, J gene, and CDR3 amino acid sequence. The percentage overlap between two repertoires was calculated by dividing the number of shared unique clonotypes by the size of the smaller repertoire. Repertoire richness was assessed with RTK rarefaction, the Chao1 estimator, and Recon v2.1 estimates of unobserved clonotypes. Generation probabilities for all TCRbeta clonotypes obtained by the gDNA method from several donors were computed using OLGA. TCRdb re-hosts the immuneACCESS table, in-frame sequences only. Its copies lack some clones; in the studies checked, an unresolved V gene accounts for under half of them, and the cause for the rest is not known. V and J calls and clone size come straight from that table; D and trimming were deduced from the DNA. In all, the sample holds about 1,500,000 clones, and roughly 97% of those were seen once. The top ten clonotypes cover 0.95% to 1.5% of the sample.

The CDR3 runs 15 amino acids, cysteine and phenylalanine included. The retained sequence is limited to the CDR3, 45 bases, with the frame set at the first base. CDR1 and CDR2 (MNHEY, SVGAGI) derive from the germline V gene. Trimming leaves V shorter by 5 bases and J shorter by 7 bases, with the junction holding 12 bases beyond the gene matches. Healthy HIV-negative adults with no recently reported acute infections or vaccinations were included as donors. All donors were Caucasian adults living in Nashville, Tennessee, USA. CD4+ T cells were enriched by magnetic negative selection; naive cells were then positively selected on CD45RA, and the negative fraction formed the memory subset. Blood was collected by leukapheresis, and PBMCs were isolated by Ficoll-Histopaque density gradient centrifugation and then cryopreserved in liquid nitrogen vapor phase. Purity and quantity of every magnetically sorted T cell population were checked by analytical flow cytometry. From each sorted fraction, genomic DNA was isolated and quantified by UV absorbance on a Nanodrop 2000c.

Comments on this clone: Its antigen target is currently unknown. No base quality information exists; no much larger clone differs at one position.

Study-level results and caveats: Even with the large sequencing depth, rarefaction of the sorted-subset datasets indicated that sequencing was incomplete. Only blood was sampled, and tissue TCR repertoires likely differ from those in blood. Compared with non-shared clonotypes, clonotypes shared by all four sorted-subset donors had higher generation probabilities. Naive subsets generally had larger estimated clonotype richness than memory subsets. Across several donors, approximately 5% of naive CD4, approximately 4% of naive CD8, about 2.3% of memory CD4, and roughly 0.41% of memory CD8 clonotypes were shared. Because the study included a small number of donors, the genetic and exposure-history diversity represented was limited. Pairwise subsampling led to the expectation that sequencing depth would affect the degree of clonotype sharing among donors.

The TCR comes from a man aged 25-40 years in good health. Input material: naive CD4+ T cells sorted from blood. The meaning of the sample's cell subset or site label: CD45RA+ positively selected. Rearrangement joined TRBV6-5 to TRBJ2-7; TRBD2 matches 9 bases in the middle. The CDR3 here reads CASSAASGARGEQYF. The DNA sequence is TGTGCCAGCAGTGCGGCTAGCGGGGCTCGAGGAGAGCAGTACTTC.